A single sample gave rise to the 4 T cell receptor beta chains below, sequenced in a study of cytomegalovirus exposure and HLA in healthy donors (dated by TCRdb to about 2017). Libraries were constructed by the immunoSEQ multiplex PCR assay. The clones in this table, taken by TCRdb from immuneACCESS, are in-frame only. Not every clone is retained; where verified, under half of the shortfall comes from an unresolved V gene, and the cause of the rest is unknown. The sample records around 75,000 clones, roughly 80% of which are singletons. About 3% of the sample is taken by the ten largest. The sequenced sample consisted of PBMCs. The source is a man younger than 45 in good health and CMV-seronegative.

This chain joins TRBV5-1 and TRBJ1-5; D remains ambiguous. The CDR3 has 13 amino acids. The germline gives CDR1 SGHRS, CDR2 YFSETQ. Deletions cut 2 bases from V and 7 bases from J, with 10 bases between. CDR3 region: CASSFDGDQPQHF. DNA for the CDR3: TGCGCCAGCAGCTTCGACGGAGACCAGCCCCAGCATTTT.

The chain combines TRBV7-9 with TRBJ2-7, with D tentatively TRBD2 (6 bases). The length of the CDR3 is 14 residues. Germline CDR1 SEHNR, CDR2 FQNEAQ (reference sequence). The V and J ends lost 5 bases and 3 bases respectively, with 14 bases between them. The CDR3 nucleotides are TGTGCCAGCAGCCCCCGGGACTCCGACTACGAGCAGTACGTC. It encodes CASSPRDSDYEQYV.

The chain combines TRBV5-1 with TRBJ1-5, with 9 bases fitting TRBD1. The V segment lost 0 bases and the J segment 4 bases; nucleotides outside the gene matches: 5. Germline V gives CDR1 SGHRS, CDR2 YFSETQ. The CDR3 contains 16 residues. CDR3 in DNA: TGCGCCAGCAGCTTGGGAGACAGGGGGAATAATCAGCCCCAGCATTTT. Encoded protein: CASSLGDRGNNQPQHF.

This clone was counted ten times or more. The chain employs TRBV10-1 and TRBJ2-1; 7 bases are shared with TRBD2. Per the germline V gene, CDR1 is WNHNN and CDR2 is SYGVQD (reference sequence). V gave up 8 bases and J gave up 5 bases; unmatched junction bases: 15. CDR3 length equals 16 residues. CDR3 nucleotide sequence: TGCGCCAGCGGGGGGAGGGTAGGCGTCCCTGACAATGAGCAGTTCTTC. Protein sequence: CASGGRVGVPDNEQFF.